This T cell receptor (beta chain) was retrieved from a study of T cell changes during pregnancy in multiple sclerosis. The protocol was immunoSEQ multiplex PCR, while the TCRdb copy is restricted to in-frame clones and leaves out a portion. There are some 21,000 clones in the sample; around nine tenths occur only once, and roughly 5% lies in the top ten. This CDR3 has 15 amino acids. Trimming cost V 1 base and J 4 bases, with 12 bases left between them. Per germline, CDR1 MGHDK and CDR2 SYGVNS. The sequencing here drew on CD8+ T cells from peripheral blood mononuclear cells, taken in the second trimester of pregnancy. The rearrangement uses TRBV25-1 and TRBJ2-3; possible D gene TRBD1, 6 bases. This sequence originates from a female donor in good health, enrolled as a control in a pregnancy study. CDR3 coding DNA: TGTGCCAGCAGTGAATGGGACACGAACCCAGATACGCAGTATTTT. Protein sequence: CASSEWDTNPDTQYF.